The following is a TCR beta chain sequence with its context. Its antigen target is currently unknown. Per-nucleotide qualities are absent, and no much larger clonotype sits a single base away. This record comes from a study of CD49a tissue-resident CD8 T cells in human skin (dated by TCRdb to 2016 to 2017). In the study overall: Tissue-resident memory CD8+ T cell subsets in human skin, defined by CD49a, CD69 and CD103 expression, were examined in the study.

For five or six healthy donors, CD8+ T cells were sorted from blood, dermis and epidermis, and the TCR beta CDR3 regions of these cells were analysed. All TCR-sequenced donors were healthy individuals, and each provided both blood and skin samples. Sorting was used to isolate CD8+ T cell populations prior to TCR beta sequencing. The library came from the immunoSEQ multiplex PCR assay. In the source study's methods: Frequencies of TCR V beta family usage were compared among the sorted CD8+ T cell populations from blood, dermis and epidermis. In its TCRdb copy, this immuneACCESS table keeps in-frame sequences only and misses some clones. Where compared with another copy, unresolved V genes explain less than half of these, and the others have no known cause. V and J calls and clone size are as listed in that table; D and trimming were resolved from the DNA. The table for this sample lists about 1,500 clones; around two thirds of them were counted only once. The ten top clones hold about 30% of the sample.

The sequence derives from a human donor in good health. Sequenced sample: CLA- CD8+ effector memory T cells sorted from blood.

The CDR3 corresponds to CASSPGQGSETQYF. The DNA sequence follows: TGTGCCAGCAGTCCCGGACAGGGATCAGAGACCCAGTACTTC. The sequence joins TRBV6-4 to TRBJ2-5; 8 bases in the junction line up with TRBD1. Reading the germline V gene gives CDR1 MRHNA and CDR2 SNTAGT. Trimming leaves V shorter by 5 bases and J shorter by 4 bases, with the junction holding 6 bases beyond the gene matches. Including the terminal cysteine and phenylalanine, the CDR3 comprises 14 residues. Just the 42-base CDR3 DNA is kept, in frame starting at base 1.